The sequence of this T cell receptor (beta chain) was determined in a study of spatial heterogeneity in lung cancer. One entry per CDR3 protein, called by TCRdb with MiXCR from the 5' RACE reads. The sample holds under 15,000 distinct CDR3 sequences, 14% seen once. The CDR3 loop spans 10 amino acids. Germline CDR1 is DFQATT and CDR2 is SNEGSKA (reference sequence). V was pared by 5 bases and J by 8 bases, with 6 bases between. As to time point: sample taken at primary tumor resection. The authors sequenced whole RNA from tumor, nontumor lung or frozen PBMC without sorting. The table lists this clonotype with many counts.

The TCR comes from a female donor with early-stage non-small cell lung cancer. The chain recombines TRBV20-1 with TRBJ1-4; D gene uncertain. The sequencing here drew on PBMCs, taken at surgery. The CDR3 DNA is TGCAGTGCTTCGGACGAAAAACTGTTTTTT. Protein product: CSASDEKLFF.